This T cell receptor (beta chain) was documented in a study of HIV-infected patients and healthy controls (dated by TCRdb to between 2013 and 2015). Regarding the research as a whole: CD4 counts rose modestly but significantly in about 90% of the 16 patients after three months of therapy, yet stayed below normal ranges. No consistent shift in CD8 counts was seen during early therapy, whereas a slight rise was seen in the CD4:CD8 ratio. Whether deep TCR repertoire sequencing of small blood samples from HIV patients could capture immune perturbation and reconstitution was tested in the study. Patients exhibited no overall T-cell lymphocytopenia, and total CDR3 counts per chain were not significantly different from those of controls. Viral load became undetectable in about 65% of the 16 patients by the second bleed and in all patients after a further year of therapy.

This clonotype was counted at least ten times. Its antigen is currently not known. No quality values exist for individual bases; no much larger clone is one base distant. Whole blood was used without fractionating the cells, so the repertoire represented all peripheral T cells without sorting. For RNA extraction, around 2.5 ml of peripheral blood was collected into Tempus tubes. The study enrolled HIV-infected adults who had not yet received antiretroviral therapy and were about to begin treatment, and it processed the first sixteen eligible patients. Treatment interruptions were among the grounds for excluding patients from enrollment, as were febrile or AIDS-related illness, tumors, hepatitis B or C coinfection, immunomodulatory therapy and recent vaccination. Residual genomic DNA was removed with the TURBO-DNase kit and globin mRNA was depleted with GLOBINclear. The study collected pretreatment blood from HIV-infected patients just before antiretroviral therapy was started.

SuperScript III was used to reverse transcribe 500 ng RNA with primers targeting the alpha and beta constant regions. Separate alpha and beta chain libraries were generated by chain-specific third strand synthesis with multiplexing indices. The protocol used a single primer pair to amplify all rearrangements within a chain, which avoided primer bias, and attached molecular barcodes to each cDNA molecule. The SP2 sequencing primer site and a random hexamer were carried on a 5' RACE adapter, to which purified cDNA was joined by T4 RNA Ligase 1. Second strand synthesis was performed with Phusion polymerase and primed from the SP2 site, and slow temperature ramps were applied to favor optimal annealing. Each molecule's 12-nucleotide barcode consisted of two random hexamer sequences, both added before amplification and joined together. A brief initial PCR introduced P5 and P7 adapter elements together with a second index, and a roughly 23-cycle amplification PCR using P5s and P7 primers was subsequently performed. In total the libraries went through 27 PCR cycles, after which the libraries were quantified on a Qubit, sized on a Bioanalyzer, and diluted to approximately 4.2 nM. Sequencing of the normalized libraries was performed on an Illumina MiSeq with 2 x 250 paired-end kits. MinElute columns were the means by which the reverse transcription reactions were cleaned up, and the reactions were eluted into about 10 ul Tris-Cl. Adapter ligations were incubated for around 20 hours at 16 degrees C and subsequently purified with AMPure XP beads at a 1:1 ratio. In the source study's methods: Demultiplexed FASTQ files were processed with a modified Decombinator by which V, J, insert and barcode information was output. Sequences sharing a barcode but differing from the dominant sequence were discarded as errors, and barcodes clustered at Levenshtein distance 3 were counted to estimate original cDNA molecules. Downstream analyses used R packages ineq, vegan, igraph and RCytoscape, with IMGT nomenclature and CDR3 definitions. V gene usage was calculated across distinct sequences, with every TCR tallied a single time to avoid skew from clonal expansion. Similarity networks connected unique CDR3 amino acid sequences within a donor whenever two sequences differed by a single Levenshtein edit. Published HIV-specific CDR3s (about 90 alpha, 600 to 850 beta) and CMV-specific CDR3s (around 12 alpha, around 240 beta) were compiled and searched for in the repertoires. Lower sequence numbers were not the cause of the decreased diversity in patients, as random subsampling to size-matched repertoires showed. The public reads were reanalyzed by TCRdb: fastp trimming at Q25, MiXCR alignment, in-frame beta chains only. Rows are unified per CDR3 protein, each entry keeping the most common DNA and genes. The V and J calls were not made by the authors but by TCRdb's processing. The sample table holds fewer than 4,500 distinct CDR3 sequences, of which roughly 8.3% were seen once. The leading ten clones occupy under 30% of the sample.

What the work shows at the level of the full study, not this receptor alone: The apparent post-therapy recovery of the Gini index in HIV-infected patients was not reproduced in size-matched repertoire data. During therapy, a significant decrease in frequency was seen for HIV-associated CDR3s, whereas no significant change was found for CMV-associated CDR3s, although most of them became more frequent. By Jaccard index and by the count of highly shared sequences, healthy controls shared more CDR3s between individuals than HIV+ patients did. Rare events from HIV-infected data received too much weight under size-matching, and comparisons were complicated by unequal numbers of distinct sequences between patients and controls. The observed differences in diversity were not explained by the slight differences in age and sex profiles between the study cohorts. Alpha-beta chain pairing was not determined in the samples. HIV-infected repertoires showed significantly elevated mean Gini indices relative to controls, which possibly reflects oligoclonality. Processing included only sixteen HIV-infected individuals, and this was regarded by the authors as a major limit on how widely the findings apply. Compared with untreated HIV+ repertoires, healthy control repertoires had roughly threefold more distinct CDR3s and higher Shannon diversity. Mean usage differed significantly between HIV-infected patients and controls for eight alpha and eight beta V genes. In the study, no determination of donor HLA types was made. The use of whole blood limited sequencing depth and precluded separation of the dynamics of distinct T-cell subpopulations. Alpha-chain CDR3s from MAIT cells appeared at high frequency in healthy controls but were severely depleted in HIV+ repertoires.

The sequence was collected from an adult with HIV infection. The sequenced sample was blood, obtained before antiretroviral therapy.

This receptor carries the CDR3 CSARGAGGYTGELFF. The DNA sequence is TGCAGTGCCCGAGGGGCGGGAGGGTACACCGGGGAGCTGTTTTTT. The receptor chain draws on TRBV20-1 and TRBJ2-2; 9 bases in the junction line up with TRBD2. Germline trimming: 6 bases from V, 3 bases from J; junction bases outside gene matches: 8. Reading from cysteine to phenylalanine, the CDR3 counts 15 amino acids. The DNA shown is the 45-base CDR3, in frame from base 1. The germline V gene (reference sequence) gives CDR1 as DFQATT and CDR2 as SNEGSKA.